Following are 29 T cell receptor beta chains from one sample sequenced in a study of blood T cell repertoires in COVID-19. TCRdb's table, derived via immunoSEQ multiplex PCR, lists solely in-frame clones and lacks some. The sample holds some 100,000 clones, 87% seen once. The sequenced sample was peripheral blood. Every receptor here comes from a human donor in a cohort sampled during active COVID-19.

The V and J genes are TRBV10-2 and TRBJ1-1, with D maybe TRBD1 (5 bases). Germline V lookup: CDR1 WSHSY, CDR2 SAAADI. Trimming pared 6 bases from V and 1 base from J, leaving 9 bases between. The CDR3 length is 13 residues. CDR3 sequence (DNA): TGCGCCAGCAGCCCTCAGGGGAACACTGAAGCTTTCTTT. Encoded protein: CASSPQGNTEAFF.

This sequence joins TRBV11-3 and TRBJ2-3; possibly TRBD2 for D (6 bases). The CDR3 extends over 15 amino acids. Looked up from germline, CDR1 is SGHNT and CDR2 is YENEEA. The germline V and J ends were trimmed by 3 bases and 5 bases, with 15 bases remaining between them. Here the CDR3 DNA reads TGTGCCAGCAGCTTTTTGGGCGGGGTGGGAGATACGCAGTATTTT. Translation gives CASSFLGGVGDTQYF.

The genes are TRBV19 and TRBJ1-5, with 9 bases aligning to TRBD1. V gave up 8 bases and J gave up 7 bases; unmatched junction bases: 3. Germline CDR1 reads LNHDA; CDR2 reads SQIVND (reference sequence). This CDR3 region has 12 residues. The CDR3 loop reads CASSTGGQPQHF. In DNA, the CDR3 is TGTGCCAGTTCGACAGGGGGACAGCCCCAGCATTTT.

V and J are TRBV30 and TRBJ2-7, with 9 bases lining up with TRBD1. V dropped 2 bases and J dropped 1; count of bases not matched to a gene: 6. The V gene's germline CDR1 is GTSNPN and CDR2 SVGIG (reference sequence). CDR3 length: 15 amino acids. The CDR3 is CAWSPGQGVSYEQYF. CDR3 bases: TGTGCCTGGAGTCCGGGACAGGGAGTTTCCTACGAGCAGTACTTC. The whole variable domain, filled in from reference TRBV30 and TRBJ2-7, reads SQTIHQWPATLVQPVGSPLSLECTVEGTSNPNLYWYRQAAGRGLQLLFYSVGIGQISSEVPQNLSASRPQDRQFILSSKKLLLSDSGFYLCAWSPGQGVSYEQYFGPGTRLTVT.

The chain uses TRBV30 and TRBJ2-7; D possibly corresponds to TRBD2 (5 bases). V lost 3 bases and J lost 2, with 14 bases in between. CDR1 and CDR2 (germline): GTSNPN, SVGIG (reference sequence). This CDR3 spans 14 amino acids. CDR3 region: CAWRAPGITYEQYF. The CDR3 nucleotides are TGTGCCTGGAGGGCACCGGGGATAACCTACGAGCAGTACTTC.

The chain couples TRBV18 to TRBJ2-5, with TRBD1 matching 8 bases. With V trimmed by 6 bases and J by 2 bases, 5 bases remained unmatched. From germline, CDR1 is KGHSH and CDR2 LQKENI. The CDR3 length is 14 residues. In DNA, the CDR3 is TGTGCCAGCTCGTACAGGGGGTGGCAAGAGACCCAGTACTTC. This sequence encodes CASSYRGWQETQYF.

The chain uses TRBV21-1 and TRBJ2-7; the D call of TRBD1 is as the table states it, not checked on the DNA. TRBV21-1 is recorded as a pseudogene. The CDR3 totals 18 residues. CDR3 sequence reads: CGTPRPDRLHQSVYEQYF. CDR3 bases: TGTGGCACACCCCGACCGGACAGGTTGCATCAGTCGGTCTACGAGCAGTACTTC.

CDR3 in amino acids: CASSSPGQGVYEQYF. Written as DNA, the CDR3 is TGTGCCAGCAGCTCTCCGGGACAGGGAGTATACGAGCAGTACTTC. The V gene is TRBV7-2, the J gene TRBJ2-7, with 9 bases that match TRBD1. CDR3 size: 15 residues. CDR1 and CDR2 (germline): SGHTA, FQGNSA. The V gene end was trimmed by 4 bases and the J gene end by 4 bases; junction bases not matched to a gene: 8.

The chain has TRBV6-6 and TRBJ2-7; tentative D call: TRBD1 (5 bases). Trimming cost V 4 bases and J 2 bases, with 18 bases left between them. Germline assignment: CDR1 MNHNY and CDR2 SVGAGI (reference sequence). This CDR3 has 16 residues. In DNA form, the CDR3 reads TGTGCCAGCAGTTCCCCCGGGTCACAGGTCACCTACGAGCAGTACTTC. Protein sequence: CASSSPGSQVTYEQYF.

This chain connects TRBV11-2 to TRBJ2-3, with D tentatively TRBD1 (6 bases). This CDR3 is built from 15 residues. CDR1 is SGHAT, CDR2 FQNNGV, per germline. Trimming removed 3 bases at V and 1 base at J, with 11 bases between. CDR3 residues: CASSFPGHGTDTQYF. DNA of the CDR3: TGTGCCAGCAGCTTCCCGGGACACGGCACAGATACGCAGTATTTT.

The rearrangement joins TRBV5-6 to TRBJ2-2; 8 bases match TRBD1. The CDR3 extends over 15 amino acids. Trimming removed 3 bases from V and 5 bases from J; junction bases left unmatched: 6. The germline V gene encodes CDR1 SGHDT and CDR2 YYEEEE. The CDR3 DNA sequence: TGTGCCAGCAGCTACGAGACAGGGGCGACCGGGGAGCTGTTTTTT. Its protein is CASSYETGATGELFF.

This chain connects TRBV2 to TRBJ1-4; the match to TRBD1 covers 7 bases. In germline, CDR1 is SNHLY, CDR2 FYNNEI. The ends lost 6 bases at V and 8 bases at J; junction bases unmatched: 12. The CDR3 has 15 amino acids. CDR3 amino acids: CASRSTGTAREKLFF. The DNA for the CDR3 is TGTGCCAGCAGGTCAACCGGGACAGCGAGAGAAAAACTGTTTTTT.

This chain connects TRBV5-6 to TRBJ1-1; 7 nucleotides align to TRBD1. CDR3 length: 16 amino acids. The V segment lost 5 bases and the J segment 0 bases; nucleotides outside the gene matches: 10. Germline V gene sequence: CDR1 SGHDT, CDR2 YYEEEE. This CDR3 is CASSFTPTGMNTEAFF. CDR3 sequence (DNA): TGTGCCAGCAGTTTTACTCCGACAGGGATGAACACTGAAGCTTTCTTT. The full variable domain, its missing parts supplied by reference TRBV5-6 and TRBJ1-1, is DAGVTQSPTHLIKTRGQQVTLRCSPKSGHDTVSWYQQALGQGPQFIFQYYEEEERQRGNFPDRFSGHQFPNYSSELNVNALLLGDSALYLCASSFTPTGMNTEAFFGQGTRLTVV.

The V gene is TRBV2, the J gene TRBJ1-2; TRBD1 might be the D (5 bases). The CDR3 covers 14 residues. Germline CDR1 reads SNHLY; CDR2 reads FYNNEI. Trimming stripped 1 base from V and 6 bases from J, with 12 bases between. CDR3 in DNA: TGTGCCAGCAGTGAAGTCGTCAGGGCGGATGGCTACACCTTC. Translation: CASSEVVRADGYTF.

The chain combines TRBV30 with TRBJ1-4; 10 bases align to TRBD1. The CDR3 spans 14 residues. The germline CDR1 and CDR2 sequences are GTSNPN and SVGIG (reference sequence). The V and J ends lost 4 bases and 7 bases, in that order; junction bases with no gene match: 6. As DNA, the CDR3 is TGTGCCTGGAACCGGGACAGGGGTTTTGAAAAACTGTTTTTT. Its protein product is CAWNRDRGFEKLFF.

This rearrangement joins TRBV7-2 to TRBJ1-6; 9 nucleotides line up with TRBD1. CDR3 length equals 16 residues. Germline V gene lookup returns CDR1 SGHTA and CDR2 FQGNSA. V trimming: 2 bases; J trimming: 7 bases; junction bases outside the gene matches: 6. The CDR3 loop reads CASSLTGGSWNSPLHF. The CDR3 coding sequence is TGTGCCAGCAGCTTAACAGGGGGCTCTTGGAATTCACCCCTCCACTTT. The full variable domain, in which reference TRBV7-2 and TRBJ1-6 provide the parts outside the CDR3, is GAGVSQSPSNKVTEKGKDVELRCDPISGHTALYWYRQSLGQGLEFLIYFQGNSAPDKSGLPSDRFSAERTGGSVSTLTIQRTQQEDSAVYLCASSLTGGSWNSPLHFGNGTRLTVT.

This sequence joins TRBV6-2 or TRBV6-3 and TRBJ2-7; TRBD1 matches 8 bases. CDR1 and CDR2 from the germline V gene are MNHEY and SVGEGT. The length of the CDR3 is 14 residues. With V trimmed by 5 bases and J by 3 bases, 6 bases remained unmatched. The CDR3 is CASSETGANYEQYF. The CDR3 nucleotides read TGTGCCAGCAGTGAGACAGGGGCAAACTACGAGCAGTACTTC.

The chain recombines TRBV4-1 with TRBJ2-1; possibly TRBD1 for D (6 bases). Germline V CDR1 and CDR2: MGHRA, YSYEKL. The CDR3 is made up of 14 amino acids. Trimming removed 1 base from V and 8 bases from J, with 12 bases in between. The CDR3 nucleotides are TGCGCCAGCAGCCAAGTCGGAGAGGGGGATGAGCAGTTCTTC. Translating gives CASSQVGEGDEQFF.

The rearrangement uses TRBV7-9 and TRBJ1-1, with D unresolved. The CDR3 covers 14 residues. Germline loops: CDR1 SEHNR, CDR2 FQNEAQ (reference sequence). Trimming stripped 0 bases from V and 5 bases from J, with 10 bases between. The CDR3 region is CASSLAGARTEAFF. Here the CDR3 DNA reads TGTGCCAGCAGCTTAGCAGGAGCGAGGACTGAAGCTTTCTTT.

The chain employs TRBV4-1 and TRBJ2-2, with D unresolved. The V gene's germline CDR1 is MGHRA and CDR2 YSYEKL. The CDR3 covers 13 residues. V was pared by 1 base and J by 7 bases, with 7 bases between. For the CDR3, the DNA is TGCGCCAGCAGCCAAGTACTTGACGGGGAGCTGTTTTTT. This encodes CASSQVLDGELFF.

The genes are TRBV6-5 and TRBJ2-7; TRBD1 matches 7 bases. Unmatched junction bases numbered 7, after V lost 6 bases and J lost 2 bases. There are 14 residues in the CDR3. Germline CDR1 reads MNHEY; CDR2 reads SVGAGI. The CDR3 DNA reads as TGTGCCAGCAGCTCCGGGACAGCTACCTACGAGCAGTACTTC. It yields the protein CASSSGTATYEQYF.

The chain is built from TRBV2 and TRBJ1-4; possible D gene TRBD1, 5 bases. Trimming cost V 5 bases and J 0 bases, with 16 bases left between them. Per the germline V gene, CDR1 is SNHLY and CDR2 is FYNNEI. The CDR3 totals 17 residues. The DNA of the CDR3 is TGTGCCAGCAGTCCGACAGCGAATCTTGCAACTAATGAAAAACTGTTTTTT. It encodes CASSPTANLATNEKLFF.

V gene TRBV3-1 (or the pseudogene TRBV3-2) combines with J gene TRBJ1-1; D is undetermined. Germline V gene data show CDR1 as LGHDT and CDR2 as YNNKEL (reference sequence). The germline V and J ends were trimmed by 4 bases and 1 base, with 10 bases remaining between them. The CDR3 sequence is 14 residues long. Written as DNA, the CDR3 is TGTGCCAGCAGCCGCATGGCGGCGAACACTGAAGCTTTCTTT. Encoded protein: CASSRMAANTEAFF.

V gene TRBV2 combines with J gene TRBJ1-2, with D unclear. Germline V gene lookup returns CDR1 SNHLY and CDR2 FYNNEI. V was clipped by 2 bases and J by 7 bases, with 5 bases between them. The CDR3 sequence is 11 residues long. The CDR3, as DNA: TGTGCCAGCAGTGAAAGGAGTGGCTACACCTTC. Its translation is CASSERSGYTF.

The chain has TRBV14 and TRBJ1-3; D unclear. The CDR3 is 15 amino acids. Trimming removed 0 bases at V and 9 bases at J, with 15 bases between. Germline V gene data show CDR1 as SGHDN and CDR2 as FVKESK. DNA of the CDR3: TGTGCCAGCAGCCAAGAGCCACCCGGGCGGGGCACCATATATTTT. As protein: CASSQEPPGRGTIYF.

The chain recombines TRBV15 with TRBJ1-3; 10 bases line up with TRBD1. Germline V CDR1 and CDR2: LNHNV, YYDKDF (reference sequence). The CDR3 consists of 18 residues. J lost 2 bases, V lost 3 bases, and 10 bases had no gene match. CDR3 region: CATSRGIGDRGAGNTIYF. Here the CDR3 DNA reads TGTGCCACCAGCAGGGGAATCGGGGACAGGGGAGCTGGAAACACCATATATTTT.

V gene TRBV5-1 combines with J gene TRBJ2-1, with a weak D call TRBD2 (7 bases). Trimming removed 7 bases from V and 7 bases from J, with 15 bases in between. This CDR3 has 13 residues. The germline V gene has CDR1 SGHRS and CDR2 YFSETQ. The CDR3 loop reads CASHGGPLNEQFF. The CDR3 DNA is TGCGCCAGCCACGGGGGGCCTTTGAATGAGCAGTTCTTC.

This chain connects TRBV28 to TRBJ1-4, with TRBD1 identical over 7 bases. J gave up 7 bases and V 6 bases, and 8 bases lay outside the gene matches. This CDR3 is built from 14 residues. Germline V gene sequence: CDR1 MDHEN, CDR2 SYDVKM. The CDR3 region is CASSQTGLGEKLFF. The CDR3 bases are TGTGCCAGCAGCCAGACAGGGTTGGGTGAAAAACTGTTTTTT.

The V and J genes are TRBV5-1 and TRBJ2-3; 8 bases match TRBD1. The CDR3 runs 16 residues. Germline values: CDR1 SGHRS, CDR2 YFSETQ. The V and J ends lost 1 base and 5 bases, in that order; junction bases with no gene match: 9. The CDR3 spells CASSLPPGQVIDTQYF. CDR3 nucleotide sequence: TGCGCCAGCAGCTTGCCCCCGGGACAGGTGATAGATACGCAGTATTTT.